Listed here are 24 T cell receptor beta chains from one sample, sequenced in a study of blood T cell repertoires in COVID-19. TCRdb's table, derived via immunoSEQ multiplex PCR, lists solely in-frame clones and lacks some. This table holds 290,000 or so clones, around 90% found once. The sample was peripheral blood. Receptors originate from a man between 70 and 80 years old with acute or convalescent COVID-19.

This sequence joins TRBV10-3 and TRBJ1-2; no definite D call. Per germline, CDR1 ENHRY and CDR2 SYGVKD. The germline V and J ends were trimmed by 8 bases and 4 bases, with 17 bases remaining between them. This CDR3 has 14 residues. The CDR3 DNA sequence: TGTGCCATCGTATTATCTAGGGAGAGCTATGGCTACACCTTC. Its protein product is CAIVLSRESYGYTF.

The V and J genes are TRBV11-2 and TRBJ1-6; TRBD1 might be the D (5 bases). Trimming removed 3 bases from V and 13 bases from J, with 10 bases in between. Germline values: CDR1 SGHAT, CDR2 FQNNGV. The CDR3 sequence is 12 residues long. The CDR3 protein is CASSLQGWPLHF. The DNA for the CDR3 is TGTGCCAGCAGCTTGCAGGGTTGGCCCCTCCACTTT.

The chain has TRBV6-5 and TRBJ1-5; maybe TRBD1 (6 bases). Germline lookup yields CDR1 MNHEY and CDR2 SVGAGI. Trimming removed 2 bases from V and 9 bases from J, with 14 bases in between. The CDR3 has 14 amino acids. The CDR3 nucleotides read TGTGCCAGCAGTTACGGACAGAAATCAGGGCCCCAGCATTTT. Residues: CASSYGQKSGPQHF.

The chain joins TRBV11-3 to TRBJ2-1; D unclear. The CDR3 is 13 amino acids. Between the trimmed V and J ends, which lost 0 bases and 10 bases, there was a span of 10 bases. The germline V gene has CDR1 SGHNT and CDR2 YENEEA. The CDR3 reads CASSLDQLGEQFF. The DNA for the CDR3 is TGTGCCAGCAGCTTAGATCAACTCGGGGAGCAGTTCTTC.

This chain uses TRBV5-8 with TRBJ2-7; 7 bases map to TRBD2. The V segment lost 7 bases and the J segment 0 bases; nucleotides outside the gene matches: 10. CDR1 SGHTS and CDR2 YDEGEE come from the germline V gene. The CDR3 sequence is 15 residues long. The CDR3 bases are TGTGCCAGCCCCCTCGGGAGGACTCTCTCCTACGAGCAGTACTTC. This sequence encodes CASPLGRTLSYEQYF.

The CDR3 region has the DNA TGTGCCAGCAGCGTTAGCTATGCTAGCGGGAGAGAGACCCAGTACTTC. Translated, it gives CASSVSYASGRETQYF. The J gene is TRBJ2-5, the V gene TRBV7-2; the match to TRBD2 covers 10 bases. V gave up 5 bases and J gave up 4 bases; unmatched junction bases: 10. CDR3 size: 16 residues. CDR1 is SGHTA and CDR2 is FQGNSA in the germline V gene.

The rearrangement uses TRBV6-5 and TRBJ2-1; 8 nucleotides agree with TRBD1. The ends lost 2 bases at V and 11 bases at J; junction bases unmatched: 11. The CDR3 totals 15 residues. CDR1 is MNHEY and CDR2 is SVGAGI in the germline V gene. The CDR3 loop reads CASSYPDRGGTQQFF. CDR3 bases: TGTGCCAGCAGTTACCCCGACAGGGGCGGGACTCAGCAGTTCTTC.

This clone was seen a few times. The CDR3 spells CASSQASRTGANQPQHF. The DNA of the CDR3 is TGTGCCAGCAGTCAGGCCTCCAGGACAGGGGCAAATCAGCCCCAGCATTTT. V and J are TRBV6-2 or TRBV6-3 and TRBJ1-5, with 9 bases aligning to TRBD1. In germline, CDR1 is MNHEY, CDR2 SVGEGT. V shed 5 bases and J 4 bases; nucleotides not matched to a gene: 12. The length of the CDR3 is 17 residues.

V usage is TRBV27 and J usage is TRBJ2-1, with D maybe TRBD2 (6 bases). The V gene lost 6 bases and the J gene lost 5 bases, with 17 bases spanning the gap. Germline V CDR1 and CDR2: MNHEY, SMNVEV (reference sequence). The CDR3 is made up of 15 amino acids. The chain's CDR3 is CASSPRGNWNNEQFF. CDR3 in DNA: TGTGCCAGCAGCCCCCGGGGGAACTGGAACAATGAGCAGTTCTTC.

The chain employs TRBV7-2 and TRBJ1-5; TRBD1 is a possible D gene (6 bases). The CDR3 extends over 18 amino acids. Germline V gene sequence: CDR1 SGHTA, CDR2 FQGNSA. V was trimmed by 5 bases and J by 0 bases, leaving 20 bases between them. The CDR3: CASSPPGTNSDSNQPQHF. The CDR3 DNA reads TGTGCCAGCAGCCCACCCGGGACAAATAGTGATAGCAATCAGCCCCAGCATTTT.

This chain joins TRBV19 and TRBJ2-5, with 14 bases matching TRBD2. CDR1 and CDR2 (germline): LNHDA, SQIVND (reference sequence). This CDR3 region has 20 residues. After removal of 4 bases from V and 0 bases from J, the junction contained 13 bases not matched to a gene. The CDR3: CASSKPSGTSGSGYQETQYF. The CDR3 nucleotides read TGTGCCAGTAGTAAACCATCAGGGACTAGCGGGAGCGGTTACCAAGAGACCCAGTACTTC.

V gene TRBV10-3 combines with J gene TRBJ2-2; 8 positions agree with TRBD2. V shed 1 base, J shed 5 bases, and the junction held 9 bases outside the gene matches. The CDR3 is 17 residues long. Per the germline V gene, CDR1 is ENHRY and CDR2 is SYGVKD. The CDR3 bases are TGTGCCATCAGTGAGTGGAAAGCGGGAGAGGGGACCGGGGAGCTGTTTTTT. It encodes CAISEWKAGEGTGELFF.

The chain uses TRBV3-1 (or the pseudogene TRBV3-2) and TRBJ1-1; tentative D call: TRBD1 (5 bases). Trimming cost V 7 bases and J 4 bases, with 13 bases left between them. Germline CDR1 reads LGHDT; CDR2 reads YNNKEL (reference sequence). The CDR3 is 13 amino acids. DNA of the CDR3: TGTGCCAGCATGCGGGGGGAGGGCACTGAAGCTTTCTTT. Translated, it gives CASMRGEGTEAFF.

There are a few counts of this clone. This chain links TRBV19 with TRBJ2-1; 7 bases are a match to TRBD2. CDR3 length: 15 amino acids. Germline CDR1 and CDR2: LNHDA and SQIVND (reference sequence). V was pared by 9 bases and J by 4 bases, with 12 bases of the junction left unmatched. The CDR3 protein is CASRFQRGLYNEQFF. The CDR3 coding sequence is TGTGCCAGCAGGTTTCAGCGGGGACTTTACAATGAGCAGTTCTTC.

The chain couples TRBV10-3 to TRBJ1-5, with a possible D match to TRBD1 (5 bases). CDR3 length: 15 amino acids. Germline loops: CDR1 ENHRY, CDR2 SYGVKD. V lost 0 bases, J lost 4 bases, and 10 bases lay in between. CDR3 sequence reads: CAISESGTANQPQHF. CDR3 nucleotide sequence: TGTGCCATCAGTGAGTCTGGGACTGCGAATCAGCCCCAGCATTTT.

This clone occurred a few times. CDR3 residues: CASSLPQAGELFF. The CDR3 coding sequence is TGTGCCAGCAGCTTACCGCAGGCCGGGGAGCTGTTTTTT. This rearrangement joins TRBV7-9 to TRBJ2-2; D not resolved. In germline, CDR1 is SEHNR, CDR2 FQNEAQ (reference sequence). V dropped 2 bases and J dropped 6 bases, with 7 bases sitting between them. The CDR3 length is 13 residues.

The rearrangement uses TRBV4-3 and TRBJ1-1; no reliable D call. Germline CDR1 and CDR2: LGHNA and YSLEER. The CDR3 totals 18 residues. V was cut by 3 bases and J by 0 bases, with 20 bases left in between. The CDR3 spells CASSQGPGEFFLNTEAFF. CDR3 coding DNA: TGCGCCAGCAGCCAGGGTCCCGGGGAGTTTTTTTTGAACACTGAAGCTTTCTTT.

CDR3 loop: CASSISGGARETQYF. For the CDR3, the DNA is TGCGCCAGCAGTATTAGCGGGGGGGCTCGGGAGACCCAGTACTTC. V gene TRBV5-1 combines with J gene TRBJ2-5; TRBD2 agrees at 11 bases. The CDR3 has 15 residues. Germline trimming cut 5 bases from V and 5 bases from J; bases unmatched to any gene: 8. The germline V gene encodes CDR1 SGHRS and CDR2 YFSETQ.

The rearrangement links TRBV28 to TRBJ2-5; 7 bases are shared with TRBD2. Germline CDR1 and CDR2: MDHEN and SYDVKM. The CDR3 is made up of 13 amino acids. J gave up 9 bases and V 6 bases, and 10 bases lay outside the gene matches. The CDR3 spells CASSLGGTGAQYF. The CDR3 bases are TGTGCCAGCAGCCTGGGGGGGACTGGGGCCCAGTACTTC.

This CDR3 reads CASSIVGGQETQYF. CDR3 DNA sequence: TGTGCCAGTAGTATTGTCGGGGGGCAAGAGACCCAGTACTTC. The chain uses TRBV19 and TRBJ2-5, with TRBD2 matching 7 bases. The CDR3 spans 14 residues. Germline-derived CDR1 and CDR2 are LNHDA and SQIVND (reference sequence). Trimming cost V 3 bases and J 2 bases; bases outside gene matches: 3. The full variable domain, completed using reference TRBV19 and TRBJ2-5, is DGGITQSPKYLFRKEGQNVTLSCEQNLNHDAMYWYRQDPGQGLRLIYYSQIVNDFQKGDIAEGYSVSREKKESFPLTVTSAQKNPTAFYLCASSIVGGQETQYFGPGTRLLVL.

J is TRBJ2-7 and V is TRBV30, with D possibly matching TRBD2 (5 bases). Trimming shortened V by 0 bases and J by 2 bases, and 14 bases separated the two germline ends. This CDR3 is built from 15 residues. Germline V gene data show CDR1 as GTSNPN and CDR2 as SVGIG (reference sequence). Written as DNA, the CDR3 is TGTGCCTGGAGTGTAGGGTCTAGCAGGCCCTACGAGCAGTACTTC. This gives the protein CAWSVGSSRPYEQYF.

The chain recombines TRBV2 with TRBJ1-2, with 8 nucleotides matching TRBD1. Germline V gene lookup returns CDR1 SNHLY and CDR2 FYNNEI. The CDR3 has 12 residues. V dropped 5 bases and J dropped 4; count of bases not matched to a gene: 0. Written as DNA, the CDR3 is TGTGCCAGCAGTACAGGGGGCTATGGCTACACCTTC. This codes for CASSTGGYGYTF.

The chain has TRBV6-2 or TRBV6-3 and TRBJ2-7, with 7 bases aligning to TRBD1. The trim removed 4 bases at V and 5 bases at J, leaving 5 bases unmatched. This CDR3 comprises 13 residues. Germline-derived CDR1 and CDR2 are MNHEY and SVGEGT. The CDR3 nucleotides are TGTGCCAGCAGTTCCGCGACAGGGAACGAGCAGTACTTC. It specifies CASSSATGNEQYF.

The chain recombines TRBV6-6 with TRBJ1-5; 7 bases agree with TRBD1. From germline, CDR1 is MNHNY and CDR2 SVGAGI (reference sequence). The CDR3 runs to 17 residues. V gave up 5 bases and J gave up 0 bases; unmatched junction bases: 10. As DNA, the CDR3 is TGTGCCAGCAGTCCTGTCCATCAGGGGGGTAGCAATCAGCCCCAGCATTTT. It translates to CASSPVHQGGSNQPQHF.